The 20 T cell receptor beta chains presented below share a single source sample, sequenced in a study of shared clonotypes between healthy human individuals. Sequencing used immunoSEQ multiplex PCR; TCRdb keeps in-frame clones, though not all of them. The sample lists about a million clones, about 72% occurring once. Specimen: memory CD4+ T cells from PBMCs. The subset here: CD45RA-negative fraction. Receptors originate from a man in his late teens or twenties in good health. Some clones in this sample may be carry-over from other donors' samples.

The V call is TRBV7-2, the J call TRBJ1-1; D gene uncertain. This CDR3 contains 14 residues. Germline V gives CDR1 SGHTA, CDR2 FQGNSA. V shed 1 base and J shed 1 base, with 7 bases lying between them. CDR3 sequence reads: CASSLGRSNTEAFF. The CDR3 DNA reads as TGTGCCAGCAGCTTAGGAAGGTCGAACACTGAAGCTTTCTTT. The full variable domain, rest sourced from reference TRBV7-2 and TRBJ1-1, is GAGVSQSPSNKVTEKGKDVELRCDPISGHTALYWYRQSLGQGLEFLIYFQGNSAPDKSGLPSDRFSAERTGGSVSTLTIQRTQQEDSAVYLCASSLGRSNTEAFFGQGTRLTVV.

The chain employs TRBV5-4 and TRBJ1-4; a weak D match, TRBD1 (5 bases). This CDR3 region has 13 residues. V lost 6 bases, J lost 6 bases, and 12 bases lay in between. CDR1 is SGHNT, CDR2 YYREEE, per germline (reference sequence). The DNA of the CDR3 is TGTGCCAGCACCCGGGGAGGGGATGAAAAACTGTTTTTT. Residues: CASTRGGDEKLFF.

The DNA of the CDR3 is TGTGCCATCAGTGAGGGGAATCCCGGGACTAGCGGGCGCTTGGGTGAGCAGTTCTTC. Its translation is CAISEGNPGTSGRLGEQFF. The chain recombines TRBV10-3 with TRBJ2-1; TRBD2 matches at 12 bases. Per the germline V gene, CDR1 is ENHRY and CDR2 is SYGVKD. The CDR3 length is 19 residues. V lost 2 bases, J lost 9 bases, and 17 bases stayed unmatched.

Note on this clone: Other DNA sequences in this sample translate to the same CDR3. The rearrangement links TRBV7-2 to TRBJ2-1; 12 bases are a match to TRBD2. Germline CDR1 and CDR2: SGHTA and FQGNSA. V shed 1 base, J shed 8 bases, and the junction held 0 bases outside the gene matches. The CDR3 sequence is 14 residues long. CDR3 sequence (DNA): TGTGCCAGCAGCTTAGGACTAGCGGGAGATGAGCAGTTCTTC. This gives the protein CASSLGLAGDEQFF. Full variable domain (rest looked up from reference TRBV7-2 and TRBJ2-1): GAGVSQSPSNKVTEKGKDVELRCDPISGHTALYWYRQSLGQGLEFLIYFQGNSAPDKSGLPSDRFSAERTGGSVSTLTIQRTQQEDSAVYLCASSLGLAGDEQFFGPGTRLTVL.

The chain combines TRBV7-2 with TRBJ2-7; possibly TRBD2 for D (6 bases). The germline V gene has CDR1 SGHTA and CDR2 FQGNSA. The V and J ends lost 0 bases and 6 bases respectively, with 12 bases between them. The CDR3 has 14 residues. CDR3 sequence reads: CASSLAGGTREQYF. In nucleotides, the CDR3 is TGTGCCAGCAGCTTAGCGGGAGGTACCCGCGAGCAGTACTTC. The variable domain in full, with the rest retrieved from reference TRBV7-2 and TRBJ2-7, is GAGVSQSPSNKVTEKGKDVELRCDPISGHTALYWYRQSLGQGLEFLIYFQGNSAPDKSGLPSDRFSAERTGGSVSTLTIQRTQQEDSAVYLCASSLAGGTREQYFGPGTRLTVT.

The chain employs TRBV5-1 and TRBJ2-3; TRBD1 matches 7 bases. The trim removed 6 bases at V and 0 bases at J, leaving 1 base unmatched. The CDR3 is 13 amino acids. Germline CDR1 SGHRS, CDR2 YFSETQ. CDR3 nucleotide sequence: TGCGCCAGCACACAGGGGAGCACAGATACGCAGTATTTT. This codes for CASTQGSTDTQYF.

The gene calls are TRBV7-9 and TRBJ2-7; D possibly corresponds to TRBD2 (7 bases). This CDR3 has 13 residues. Germline values: CDR1 SEHNR, CDR2 FQNEAQ (reference sequence). V was trimmed by 7 bases and J by 7 bases, leaving 17 bases between them. DNA of the CDR3: TGTGCCAGCACACCATGGGGGGGCTCTGAGCAGTACTTC. Residues: CASTPWGGSEQYF.

The V call is TRBV7-8, the J call TRBJ2-2; D ambiguous. Trimming shortened V by 2 bases and J by 2 bases, and 9 bases separated the two germline ends. Germline CDR1 SGHVS, CDR2 FQNEAQ. CDR3 length: 15 residues. The DNA of the CDR3 is TGTGCCAGCAGCTTACGCGGATTTAACACCGGGGAGCTGTTTTTT. It is translated as CASSLRGFNTGELFF.

The J gene is TRBJ2-7, the V gene TRBV11-2; no clear D. This CDR3 spans 13 amino acids. Looked up from germline, CDR1 is SGHAT and CDR2 is FQNNGV. V lost 5 bases to trimming and J lost 4 bases, with 12 bases between them. The CDR3 DNA sequence: TGTGCCAGCAGCCCCCGAGTTCTTTACGAGCAGTACTTC. It encodes CASSPRVLYEQYF.

The J gene is TRBJ2-3, the V gene TRBV7-2; D remains unclear. CDR1 and CDR2 from the germline V gene are SGHTA and FQGNSA. The CDR3 sequence is 14 residues long. V gave up 4 bases and J gave up 4 bases, with 12 bases separating them. CDR3 loop: CASSSPFLADTQYF. The CDR3, as DNA: TGTGCCAGCAGCTCACCCTTTCTTGCAGATACGCAGTATTTT.

The chain couples TRBV11-2 to TRBJ2-2; D gene unclear. CDR1 SGHAT and CDR2 FQNNGV come from the germline V gene. The CDR3 consists of 14 residues. V lost 5 bases and J lost 3, with 10 bases in between. Here the CDR3 reads CASSKRRDTGELFF. The CDR3 DNA sequence: TGTGCCAGCAGCAAACGCAGAGACACCGGGGAGCTGTTTTTT. Using reference TRBV11-2 and TRBJ2-2 for the parts outside the CDR3, the full variable domain is EAGVAQSPRYKIIEKRQSVAFWCNPISGHATLYWYQQILGQGPKLLIQFQNNGVVDDSQLPKDRFSAERLKGVDSTLKIQPAKLEDSAVYLCASSKRRDTGELFFGEGSRLTVL.

The rearrangement links TRBV5-1 to TRBJ2-1, with 10 bases matching TRBD2. CDR3 length: 13 amino acids. Germline lookup yields CDR1 SGHRS and CDR2 YFSETQ. V lost 3 bases to trimming and J lost 9 bases; unmatched junction nucleotides: 3. CDR3 nucleotide sequence: TGCGCCAGCAGCTCCATAGCGGGGGGTGAGCAGTTCTTC. This encodes CASSSIAGGEQFF. The full variable domain, in which reference TRBV5-1 and TRBJ2-1 provide the parts outside the CDR3, is KAGVTQTPRYLIKTRGQQVTLSCSPISGHRSVSWYQQTPGQGLQFLFEYFSETQRNKGNFPGRFSGRQFSNSRSEMNVSTLELGDSALYLCASSSIAGGEQFFGPGTRLTVL.

V and J are TRBV9 and TRBJ2-3; no definite D call. The CDR3 spans 14 residues. From germline, CDR1 is SGDLS and CDR2 YYNGEE. V dropped 0 bases and J dropped 3 bases, with 8 bases sitting between them. Here the CDR3 reads CASSVAPTTDTQYF. The CDR3 coding sequence is TGTGCCAGCAGCGTAGCCCCAACGACAGATACGCAGTATTTT.

As for this clone: A much larger clone is a single base away; this may be a read error. This chain connects TRBV7-2 to TRBJ1-2; D is undetermined. V was trimmed by 4 bases and J by 4 bases, leaving 4 bases between them. The germline CDR1 and CDR2 sequences are SGHTA and FQGNSA. This CDR3 has 11 residues. The CDR3 sequence is CASSSTYGYTF. CDR3 DNA sequence: TGTGCCAGCAGCTCTACCTATGGCTACACCTTC. Full variable domain (missing parts from reference TRBV7-2 and TRBJ1-2): GAGVSQSPSNKVTEKGKDVELRCDPISGHTALYWYRQSLGQGLEFLIYFQGNSAPDKSGLPSDRFSAERTGGSVSTLTIQRTQQEDSAVYLCASSSTYGYTFGSGTRLTVV.

The V call is TRBV7-6, the J call TRBJ1-3, with no clear D. Trimming removed 0 bases from V and 0 bases from J, with 12 bases in between. This CDR3 has 17 residues. Germline loops: CDR1 SGHVS, CDR2 FNYEAQ. CDR3 nucleotide sequence: TGTGCCAGCAGCTTAGCTGGTCGCGCGAGCTCTGGAAACACCATATATTTT. Its protein product is CASSLAGRASSGNTIYF. Supplemented by reference TRBV7-6 and TRBJ1-3, the full variable domain reads GAGVSQSPRYKVTKRGQDVALRCDPISGHVSLYWYRQALGQGPEFLTYFNYEAQQDKSGLPNDRFSAERPEGSISTLTIQRTEQRDSAMYRCASSLAGRASSGNTIYFGEGSWLTVV.

Only a few counts were recorded for this clone. The V and J genes are TRBV29-1 and TRBJ2-3, with D perhaps TRBD1 or TRBD2 (5 bases each). The germline V and J ends were trimmed by 3 bases and 6 bases, with 16 bases remaining between them. The CDR3 totals 14 residues. Germline CDR1 SQVTM, CDR2 ANQGSEA. DNA of the CDR3: TGCAGCGTTGAGAAGGGTCGGGACGCCGATACGCAGTATTTT. This encodes CSVEKGRDADTQYF.

The genes are TRBV5-1 and TRBJ2-1; D remains unclear. CDR1 and CDR2 (germline): SGHRS, YFSETQ. V was clipped by 0 bases and J by 0 bases, with 10 bases between them. This CDR3 has 16 residues. CDR3 loop: CASSLEPTSSYNEQFF. The CDR3 bases are TGCGCCAGCAGCTTGGAACCGACGAGCTCCTACAATGAGCAGTTCTTC.

This clone has only one observation. For the CDR3, the DNA is TGTGCCTGGAGCCTTGGGGGGAGAGGAAACACCATATATTTT. Protein: CAWSLGGRGNTIYF. The rearrangement joins TRBV30 to TRBJ1-3, with D possibly being TRBD1 (5 bases). Trimming removed 3 bases from V and 4 bases from J, with 13 bases in between. The CDR3 length is 14 residues. The germline CDR1 and CDR2 sequences are GTSNPN and SVGIG (reference sequence).

There are a few counts of this clone. This rearrangement joins TRBV7-2 to TRBJ2-7; D remains ambiguous. The CDR3 sequence is 13 residues long. Trimming took 1 base from V and 9 from J, leaving 13 bases between them. Germline V gene data show CDR1 as SGHTA and CDR2 as FQGNSA. The CDR3 loop reads CASSLEIPVRQYF. The CDR3 coding sequence is TGTGCCAGCAGCTTAGAGATCCCCGTTAGGCAGTACTTC.

This clone was counted a few times. The chain joins TRBV29-1 to TRBJ1-1; 11 nucleotides line up with TRBD1. V dropped 6 bases and J dropped 7; count of bases not matched to a gene: 1. The CDR3 runs 11 residues. Germline V gives CDR1 SQVTM, CDR2 ANQGSEA. CDR3 in amino acids: CSVGQGVEAFF. CDR3 sequence (DNA): TGCAGCGTGGGACAGGGGGTTGAAGCTTTCTTT.